Sequencing of this T cell receptor beta chain was carried out in a study of shared clonotypes between healthy human individuals. Measured with immunoSEQ multiplex PCR; TCRdb has only the in-frame clones, and not every one. Here the sample spans 850,000 to 1,100,000 clones, roughly 80% being singletons. This clone came up a few times. Per germline, CDR1 SGHTA and CDR2 FQGNSA. CDR3 size: 16 residues. Losses at the gene ends were 4 bases for V and 4 bases for J; bases not matched to a gene: 9. This receptor was taken from a young man in good health. Some clones in this sample may be carry-over from other donors' samples. The rearrangement joins TRBV7-2 to TRBJ1-2; TRBD1 agrees at 10 bases. The sample comprised memory CD4+ T cells from PBMCs. Subset here: CD45RA-negative fraction. The CDR3 spells CASSSGQGGDVYGYTF. CDR3 DNA sequence: TGTGCCAGCAGCTCTGGACAGGGGGGAGATGTCTATGGCTACACCTTC.